The sequence of this TCR beta chain was determined in a study of control samples from healthy donors and cancer patients. Per germline, CDR1 SEHNR and CDR2 FQNEAQ (reference sequence). With 5 bases removed from V and 7 bases from J, the gap between germline ends came to 11 bases. The CDR3 sequence is 12 residues long. Sequencing used immunoSEQ multiplex PCR; TCRdb keeps in-frame clones, though not all of them. The sample includes about 120,000 clones, around nine tenths seen only once; the top ten take 9.5% to 13%. What was sequenced was blood. The V call is TRBV7-9, the J call TRBJ1-2, with D perhaps matching TRBD1 (6 bases). This TCR came from a man aged 30 to 39 in good health. The DNA of the CDR3 is TGTGCCAGCAGCGCAGGACAGCCTGGCTACACCTTC. This translates into CASSAGQPGYTF. The full variable domain, its missing parts supplied by reference TRBV7-9 and TRBJ1-2, is DTGVSQNPRHKITKRGQNVTFRCDPISEHNRLYWYRQTLGQGPEFLTYFQNEAQLEKSRLLSDRFSAERPKGSFSTLEIQRTEQGDSAMYLCASSAGQPGYTFGSGTRLTVV.